This is a list of T cell receptor beta chains from one sample in a study of OX40 agonist ivuxolimab in advanced cancers. Repertoires were generated with immunoSEQ multiplex PCR, while TCRdb's copy carries only in-frame clones and drops some. The data hold over 75,000 clones, with just over 90% observed a single time. The specimen comprised CD4+ or CD8+ T cells sorted from blood, sampled in a trial of the OX40 agonist ivuxolimab. The receptors here all came from an adult with an advanced solid tumor such as melanoma, head and neck, liver or kidney cancer. Each CDR3 is given with its conserved first and last residue. Each record gives: V gene, CDR3 length, D gene, J gene, clone size, CDR3 DNA, CDR3 protein. D genes are given only for firm matches. Clone size appears in some rows only: once, few, many, or a class for an expanded clone.

v_gene: TRBV2; len: 15; d_gene: .; j_gene: TRBJ1-1; abundance: .; CDR3nt: TGTGCCAGCAGTGAAGCGCTTAGAGTTAACACTGAAGCTTTCTTT; CDR3aa: CASSEALRVNTEAFF
v_gene: TRBV7-9; len: 15; d_gene: .; j_gene: TRBJ2-1; abundance: .; CDR3nt: TGTGCCAGCAGCTTAGGCGGGGGCGAGTACAATGAGCAGTTCTTC; CDR3aa: CASSLGGGEYNEQFF
v_gene: TRBV5-6; len: 15; d_gene: TRBD1; j_gene: TRBJ1-5; abundance: few; CDR3nt: TGTGCCAGCAGCCTAGGGACAGTTAGCAATCAGCCCCAGCATTTT; CDR3aa: CASSLGTVSNQPQHF
v_gene: TRBV9; len: 15; d_gene: .; j_gene: TRBJ2-5; abundance: once; CDR3nt: TGTGCCAGCAGCGTAGACGGGCAGGGAGAAGAGACCCAGTACTTC; CDR3aa: CASSVDGQGEETQYF
v_gene: TRBV28; len: 15; d_gene: TRBD1; j_gene: TRBJ1-2; abundance: .; CDR3nt: TGTGCCAGCAGTTTATTCGCAGGACAGGCCGGTGCCGTAACCTTC; CDR3aa: CASSLFAGQAGAVTF
v_gene: TRBV6-5; len: 11; d_gene: .; j_gene: TRBJ1-1; abundance: .; CDR3nt: TGTGCCAGCAAAATGGGACGCGAAGCTTTCTTT; CDR3aa: CASKMGREAFF
v_gene: TRBV6-5; len: 15; d_gene: TRBD1; j_gene: TRBJ1-2; abundance: .; CDR3nt: TGTGCCAGCAGGAAAACGACAGGGGTGGGCTATGGCTACACCTTC; CDR3aa: CASRKTTGVGYGYTF
v_gene: TRBV28; len: 14; d_gene: .; j_gene: TRBJ1-1; abundance: once; CDR3nt: TGTGCCAGCAGTCAGAGTTTTAGGGACACTGAAGCTTTCTTT; CDR3aa: CASSQSFRDTEAFF
v_gene: TRBV28; len: 14; d_gene: .; j_gene: TRBJ2-5; abundance: .; CDR3nt: TGTGCCAGCACCCCCCTAGGGATTCCAGAGACCCAGTACTTC; CDR3aa: CASTPLGIPETQYF
v_gene: TRBV5-4; len: 13; d_gene: TRBD1; j_gene: TRBJ1-1; abundance: .; CDR3nt: TGTGCCAGCAGCTTAGGACAGGGGATTGAAGCTTTCTTT; CDR3aa: CASSLGQGIEAFF
v_gene: TRBV11-3; len: 13; d_gene: .; j_gene: TRBJ1-1; abundance: .; CDR3nt: TGTGCCAGCAGCTTAAATCGGGAAGCTAAGGCTTTCTTT; CDR3aa: CASSLNREAKAFF
v_gene: TRBV4-1; len: 17; d_gene: .; j_gene: TRBJ1-2; abundance: .; CDR3nt: TGCGCCAGCAGCCAAGATGGTACGGACACTTCCTTCTATGGCTACACCTTC; CDR3aa: CASSQDGTDTSFYGYTF
v_gene: TRBV7-2; len: 12; d_gene: TRBD2; j_gene: TRBJ2-1; abundance: once; CDR3nt: TGTGCCAGCAGATTTAGCGGGAGGGCCTTGGTCTTC; CDR3aa: CASRFSGRALVF
v_gene: TRBV29-1; len: 13; d_gene: TRBD1; j_gene: TRBJ2-7; abundance: once; CDR3nt: TGCAGCGTTGCGACAGGGGCCCTCTACGAGCAGTACTTC; CDR3aa: CSVATGALYEQYF
v_gene: TRBV30; len: 15; d_gene: .; j_gene: TRBJ1-2; abundance: .; CDR3nt: TGTGCCTGGAGGGAGGCGGCCGGCCCCTTTTATGGCTACACCTTC; CDR3aa: CAWREAAGPFYGYTF
v_gene: TRBV28; len: 17; d_gene: .; j_gene: TRBJ1-3; abundance: .; CDR3nt: TGTGCCAGCAAGGCCGGGGACCGATCCTTCTCTGGAAACACCATATATTTT; CDR3aa: CASKAGDRSFSGNTIYF
v_gene: TRBV6-1; len: 11; d_gene: .; j_gene: TRBJ2-5; abundance: .; CDR3nt: TGTGCCAGCAGTGCCTCAGAGACCCAGTACTTC; CDR3aa: CASSASETQYF
v_gene: TRBV5-1; len: 14; d_gene: .; j_gene: TRBJ2-3; abundance: .; CDR3nt: TGCGCCAGCAGGAAGGGGGGGCCGACAGATACGCAGTATTTT; CDR3aa: CASRKGGPTDTQYF
v_gene: TRBV6-5; len: 11; d_gene: .; j_gene: TRBJ2-1; abundance: .; CDR3nt: TGTGCCAGCAGTTACGACAGGCTACAGTTCTTC; CDR3aa: CASSYDRLQFF
v_gene: TRBV6-1; len: 13; d_gene: TRBD1; j_gene: TRBJ1-3; abundance: .; CDR3nt: TGTGCCGTACAGGGGTCTCTTGGAAACACCATATATTTT; CDR3aa: CAVQGSLGNTIYF
v_gene: TRBV19; len: 15; d_gene: .; j_gene: TRBJ1-5; abundance: once; CDR3nt: TGTGCCAGTACACAGACACTAGATAGCAATCAGCCCCAGCATTTT; CDR3aa: CASTQTLDSNQPQHF
v_gene: TRBV7-2; len: 14; d_gene: TRBD1; j_gene: TRBJ2-7; abundance: few; CDR3nt: TGTGCCAGCAGCTCGGAGACAGGGGGATACGAGCAGTACTTC; CDR3aa: CASSSETGGYEQYF
v_gene: TRBV28; len: 14; d_gene: TRBD1; j_gene: TRBJ2-7; abundance: .; CDR3nt: TGTGCCAGCAGTTCGGGACAGATCCGCTACGAGCAGTACTTC; CDR3aa: CASSSGQIRYEQYF
v_gene: TRBV7-2; len: 15; d_gene: TRBD1; j_gene: TRBJ2-1; abundance: .; CDR3nt: TGTGCCAGCACGATAGACAGGGATTTCGACAATGAGCAGTTCTTC; CDR3aa: CASTIDRDFDNEQFF
v_gene: TRBV19; len: 13; d_gene: .; j_gene: TRBJ1-5; abundance: .; CDR3nt: TGTGCCAGTAGGGAAGGGGGTTTTAGTACAATGCAGTTT; CDR3aa: CASREGGFSTMQF
v_gene: TRBV19; len: 17; d_gene: .; j_gene: TRBJ2-7; abundance: once; CDR3nt: TGTGCCAGTAGTATAGAGGGGGCGACACCGACCTTCTACGAGCAGTACTTC; CDR3aa: CASSIEGATPTFYEQYF
v_gene: TRBV5-1; len: 15; d_gene: .; j_gene: TRBJ1-6; abundance: .; CDR3nt: TGCGCCAGCAGTACAGACAGTTCGGGCAATTCACCCCTCCACTTT; CDR3aa: CASSTDSSGNSPLHF
v_gene: TRBV6-5; len: 16; d_gene: TRBD2; j_gene: TRBJ2-2; abundance: .; CDR3nt: TGTGCCAGCAGTTACTCGCCCGGGACTAGCACCGGGGAGCTGTTTTTT; CDR3aa: CASSYSPGTSTGELFF
v_gene: TRBV20-1; len: 11; d_gene: .; j_gene: TRBJ2-1; abundance: .; CDR3nt: TGCAGTGCTAGCTCCTACAATGAGCAGTTCTTC; CDR3aa: CSASSYNEQFF